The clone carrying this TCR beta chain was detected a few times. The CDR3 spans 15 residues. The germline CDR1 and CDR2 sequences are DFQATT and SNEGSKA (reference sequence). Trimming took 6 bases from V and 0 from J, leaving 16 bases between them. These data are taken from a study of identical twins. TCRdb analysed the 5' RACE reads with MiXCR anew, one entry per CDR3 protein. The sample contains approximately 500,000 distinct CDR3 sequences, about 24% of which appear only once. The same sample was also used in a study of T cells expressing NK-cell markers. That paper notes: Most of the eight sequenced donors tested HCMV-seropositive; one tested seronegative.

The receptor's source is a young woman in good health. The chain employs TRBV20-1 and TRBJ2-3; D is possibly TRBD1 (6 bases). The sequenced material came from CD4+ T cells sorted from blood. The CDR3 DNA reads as TGCAGTGCAGCCCCCCCAGGGACAAGCACAGATACGCAGTATTTT. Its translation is CSAAPPGTSTDTQYF.